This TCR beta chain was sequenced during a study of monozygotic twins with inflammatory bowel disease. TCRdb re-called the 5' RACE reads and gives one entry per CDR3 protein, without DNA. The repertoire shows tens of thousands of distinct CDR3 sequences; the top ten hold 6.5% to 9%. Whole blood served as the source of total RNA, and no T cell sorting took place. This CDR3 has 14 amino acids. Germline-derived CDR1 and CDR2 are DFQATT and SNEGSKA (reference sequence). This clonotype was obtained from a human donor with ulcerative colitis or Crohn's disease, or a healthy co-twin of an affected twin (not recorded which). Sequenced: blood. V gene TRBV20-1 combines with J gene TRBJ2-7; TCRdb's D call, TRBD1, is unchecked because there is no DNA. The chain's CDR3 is CSASGGLSSYEQYF.